This is a list of T cell receptor beta chains from one sample in a study of Ad26.COV2.S vaccination and SARS-CoV-2 variants. Using immunoSEQ multiplex PCR, the repertoire was profiled, and TCRdb retains in-frame clones only, with some absent. The sample holds 300,000 to 500,000 clones, approximately 91% seen once. This material consisted of peripheral blood, taken in a trial of Ad26.COV2.S vaccine versus placebo. The source of these receptors is a person between 18 and 59 years old who received the Ad26.COV2.S COVID-19 vaccine or a placebo. Each CDR3 is given with its conserved first and last residue. D genes are given only for firm matches. Only part of the rows carry a size: once, few, many, or a class if the clone is expanded.

v_call	d_call	j_call	clone_size	cdr3_nt	cdr3_aa
TRBV2	.	TRBJ1-2	.	TGTGCCAGCAGTGATCCAGCCAACTATGGCTACACCTTC	CASSDPANYGYTF
TRBV9	.	TRBJ1-6	.	TGTGCCAGCAGCTCTCAAGGTTCACCCCTCCACTTT	CASSSQGSPLHF
TRBV5-4	.	TRBJ1-1	.	TGTGCCAGCAGCTTAGGGGGGACGTCAAAAGCTTTCTTT	CASSLGGTSKAFF
TRBV5-1	.	TRBJ2-3	.	TGCGCCAGCAGCCGGAACACCCCTAGCACAGATACGCAGTATTTT	CASSRNTPSTDTQYF
TRBV15	.	TRBJ1-4	.	TGTGCCACCAGCAGAGATCGTGACAGCAGAAGCCTGTTTTTT	CATSRDRDSRSLFF
TRBV7-2	.	TRBJ1-2	.	TGTGCCAGCAGCCTCCTCGCTTGGGGCACCTTC	CASSLLAWGTF
TRBV7-6	TRBD2	TRBJ2-7	.	TGTGCCAGCAGTCCTAGCGGGGGGCGACTTCACGAGCAGTACTTC	CASSPSGGRLHEQYF
TRBV10-1	.	TRBJ2-5	.	TGCGCCAGCAGTGAGTCCCAGCTTTGGGTGCCCCAGTACTTC	CASSESQLWVPQYF
TRBV3-1/TRBV3-2	TRBD1	TRBJ1-5	.	TGTGCCAGCAGCCAAGATGGGGGACAGGGAGGGTGGCAGCCCCAGCATTTT	CASSQDGGQGGWQPQHF
TRBV24-1	.	TRBJ2-5	.	TGTGCCACCAGTGGAGGGGGAGAGACCCAGTACTTC	CATSGGGETQYF
TRBV15	.	TRBJ2-5	few	TGTGCCACCAGCAGAGTGTCAGGGGCACCCGCGCAAGAGACCCAGTACTTC	CATSRVSGAPAQETQYF
TRBV3-1/TRBV3-2	.	TRBJ1-1	.	TGTGCCAGCAGCCAAGGGACCACACCTGAAGCTTTCTTT	CASSQGTTPEAFF
TRBV6-2/TRBV6-3	.	TRBJ2-1	.	TGTGCCAGCAGTTACTCGGTGGGGTCGGTTAATGAGCAGTTCTTC	CASSYSVGSVNEQFF
TRBV10-3	.	TRBJ2-5	.	TGTGCCATCAGTGAGCGTGGCAGCCAAGAGACCCAGTACTTC	CAISERGSQETQYF
TRBV18	.	TRBJ1-2	once	TGTGCCAGCTCACCCGAGACAGTACCCTATGGCTACACCTTC	CASSPETVPYGYTF
TRBV7-7	TRBD1	TRBJ2-7	.	TGTGCCAGCAGCTTAATGGCTGTGCGGACAGGGGGAAACGAGTCGTCCTACGAGCAGTACTTC	CASSLMAVRTGGNESSYEQYF
TRBV10-3	.	TRBJ2-5	.	TGTGCCATCAGTGCGCAGAAAGAGACCCAGTACTTC	CAISAQKETQYF
TRBV19	TRBD1	TRBJ1-1	.	TGTGCCAGTAGTATTGACAGGGCCGCTGAAGCTTTCTTT	CASSIDRAAEAFF
TRBV10-3	.	TRBJ2-3	.	TGTGCCATCAGTCGAGGACACTACACAGATACGCAGTATTTT	CAISRGHYTDTQYF
TRBV5-1	.	TRBJ1-4	.	TGCGCCAGCAGCCCATTGGTAGGGGGGGATGAAAAACTGTTTTTT	CASSPLVGGDEKLFF
TRBV6-5	TRBD2	TRBJ2-6	.	TGTGCCAGCACTAGCGGGGGGGCCAACGTCCTGACTTTC	CASTSGGANVLTF
TRBV10-2	.	TRBJ2-3	.	TGCGCCAGCAGTCCCCAGGGTGCAGATACGCAGTATTTT	CASSPQGADTQYF
TRBV6-6	.	TRBJ1-6	.	TGTGCCAGCAGTCCGATAGGGGACAATTCACCCCTCCACTTT	CASSPIGDNSPLHF
TRBV6-5	.	TRBJ1-2	.	TGTGCAGGGGGGGCCTATGGCTACACCTTC	CAGGAYGYTF
TRBV6-5	TRBD1	TRBJ1-2	.	TGTGCCAGCGGACAGGAGTTCTATGGCTACACCTTC	CASGQEFYGYTF
TRBV29-1	.	TRBJ1-4	.	TGCAGCGCCACCCCTCAGGGGAGCGGTACTAATGAAAAACTGTTTTTT	CSATPQGSGTNEKLFF
TRBV5-6	.	TRBJ2-7	.	TGTGCCAGCAGCTTGGGTACAGGACGCGAGCAGTACTTC	CASSLGTGREQYF
TRBV18	.	TRBJ1-5	.	TGTGCCAGCTCACCACAACCGGGGGGCGGTCAGCCCCAGCATTTT	CASSPQPGGGQPQHF
TRBV7-9	.	TRBJ1-4	.	TGTGCCAGCAGCTTCGGGGGAACTAACGAAAAACTGTTTTTT	CASSFGGTNEKLFF
TRBV15	.	TRBJ2-3	.	TGTGCCACCAGCAGAGATGTTTTCGGGGAAAGCACTGATACGCAGTATTTT	CATSRDVFGESTDTQYF
TRBV6-5	.	TRBJ1-2	.	TGTGCCAGCAGTTTCGCAGGGAACTATGGCTACACCTTC	CASSFAGNYGYTF
TRBV19	TRBD1	TRBJ2-7	.	TGTGCCAGTAGACCGGGACAGGGGAGGACCTACGAGCAGTACTTC	CASRPGQGRTYEQYF
TRBV4-3	.	TRBJ2-2	.	TGCGCCAGCTCACCAGGGGTAGGGGAGCTGTTTTTT	CASSPGVGELFF
TRBV7-9	.	TRBJ1-5	.	TGTGCCAGCAGCCCACTGGCTTACAGAGGCAATCAGCCCCAGCATTTT	CASSPLAYRGNQPQHF
TRBV19	TRBD1	TRBJ2-5	.	TGTGCCAGCTCCGGGACAGGAGAAGAGACCCAGTACTTC	CASSGTGEETQYF
TRBV20-1	.	TRBJ2-2	.	TGCAGTGCTAGTGTCAGGGAGACCGGGGAGCTGTTTTTT	CSASVRETGELFF
TRBV10-3	.	TRBJ2-7	few	TGTGCCATCGGGCGGGACAGATCCTACGAGCAGTACTTC	CAIGRDRSYEQYF
TRBV3-1/TRBV3-2	TRBD2	TRBJ2-5	.	TGTGCCAGCAGCCATGGAGCGGGGGGAGGAGAGACCCAGTACTTC	CASSHGAGGGETQYF
TRBV18	TRBD1	TRBJ2-3	.	TGTGCCAGCTCACCATTTTTCCGAACAGGGGCGGCGGGCGATACGCAGTATTTT	CASSPFFRTGAAGDTQYF
TRBV6-4	.	TRBJ1-2	.	TGTGCCGGTCAGGACCGTCCTCGTGGCTACACCTTC	CAGQDRPRGYTF
TRBV5-6	TRBD2	TRBJ2-3	.	TGTGCCAGCAGCTTACCCCGGGACTATCCGTCTAGCACAGATACGCAGTATTTT	CASSLPRDYPSSTDTQYF
TRBV7-6	TRBD1	TRBJ1-3	.	TGTGCCAGCAGCTTAGCTTTGGACAGGGGTGGTAGAAACACCATATATTTT	CASSLALDRGGRNTIYF
TRBV4-1	.	TRBJ1-2	.	TGCGCCAGCAGCCAAGACGGGGGCGACTATGGCTACACCTTC	CASSQDGGDYGYTF
TRBV3-1/TRBV3-2	.	TRBJ1-4	once	TGTGCCAGCAGCCATTCGACAGGCCCTAATGAAAAACTGTTTTTT	CASSHSTGPNEKLFF
TRBV7-8	TRBD1	TRBJ2-7	.	TGTGCCAGCAGGGACCGAGCCAGGGGGATCGAGCAGTACTTC	CASRDRARGIEQYF
TRBV10-3	.	TRBJ2-2	.	TGTGCCATCGGGAGACAGATGACCGGGGAGCTGTTTTTT	CAIGRQMTGELFF
TRBV10-3	TRBD1	TRBJ2-3	.	TGTGCCATCAGTAAGGACAGGAACACAGATACGCAGTATTTT	CAISKDRNTDTQYF
TRBV19	TRBD1	TRBJ2-5	.	TGTGCCAGGGACAGGGGCGTGGGAGAGACCCAGTACTTC	CARDRGVGETQYF
TRBV7-2	.	TRBJ1-1	once	TGTGCCAGCAGCCCGAGGGGGAACACTGAAGCTTTCTTT	CASSPRGNTEAFF
TRBV3-1/TRBV3-2	TRBD2	TRBJ2-7	.	TGTGCCAGCAGCCTCGGGGGAGGGGTCCGTATTCACGAGCAGTACTTC	CASSLGGGVRIHEQYF
TRBV6-1	TRBD1	TRBJ1-4	.	TGTGCCAGCAGACACTACAGGGGCTTCAATGAAAAACTGTTTTTT	CASRHYRGFNEKLFF
TRBV6-5	TRBD1	TRBJ2-3	.	TGTGCCAGCAGTTACGACAGGGGACCCCGAGATACGCAGTATTTT	CASSYDRGPRDTQYF
TRBV7-9	.	TRBJ2-3	.	TGTGCCAGCAGCCAAGACACAGATACGCAGTATTTT	CASSQDTDTQYF
TRBV19	.	TRBJ1-1	.	TGTGCCAGTAGAGGGGAGTTGAACACTGAAGCTTTCTTT	CASRGELNTEAFF
TRBV7-9	TRBD2	TRBJ2-5	.	TGTGCCAGCAGCTTAGGTAGCGGGGTTGGGACCCAGTACTTC	CASSLGSGVGTQYF
TRBV5-4	.	TRBJ1-2	.	TGTGCCAGCAGACTACAGGGTGCCTATGGCTACACCTTC	CASRLQGAYGYTF
TRBV7-2	.	TRBJ2-5	.	TGTGCCAGCAGCCGGGACTCTTCGGAGACCCAGTACTTC	CASSRDSSETQYF
TRBV19	.	TRBJ2-2	.	TGTGCCAGTAGTATCTCCCCGGGAATAAGCACCGGGGAGCTGTTTTTT	CASSISPGISTGELFF
TRBV9	.	TRBJ1-6	.	TGTGCCAGCAGCGTAGGCGTGAGCTCCTATAATTCACCCCTCCACTTT	CASSVGVSSYNSPLHF
TRBV21-1	.	TRBJ1-5	.	TGTGCCAGCAGCAAAGCAGACAGGGGACAAAATAGCAATCAGCCCCAGCATTTT	CASSKADRGQNSNQPQHF